This TCR beta chain is from a study of cytomegalovirus exposure and HLA in healthy donors. Overall study results and limits: It was likely that a cluster of highly shared sequence variants was a sequencing artifact. The authors confirmed in vitro that a few CMV-associated chains were specific for CMV antigens.

Primers included in the PCR were 60 Vbeta and 13 Jbeta primers. The method was immunoSEQ multiplex PCR; TCRdb's version includes in-frame clones alone and lacks a portion of them. This sample has about 120,000 clones; 78% occur once, and the top ten carry 5.5% to 8%. As to this clone: No antigen is known for it. At one end, the junction sequence differs from germline, possibly due to a read error.

Germline loops: CDR1 SGHRS, CDR2 YFSETQ. The CDR3 has 16 residues. Sequencing was carried out using PBMCs. This chain joins TRBV5-1 and TRBJ2-6; a possible D gene is TRBD1 (5 bases). The TCR was taken from a woman aged 40-49 years in good health and CMV-seronegative. The CDR3 protein is CASSFEDPSGANGLTF. The CDR3 bases are TGCGCCAGCAGCTTTGAGGACCCCTCTGGGGCCAACGGCCTGACTTTC.